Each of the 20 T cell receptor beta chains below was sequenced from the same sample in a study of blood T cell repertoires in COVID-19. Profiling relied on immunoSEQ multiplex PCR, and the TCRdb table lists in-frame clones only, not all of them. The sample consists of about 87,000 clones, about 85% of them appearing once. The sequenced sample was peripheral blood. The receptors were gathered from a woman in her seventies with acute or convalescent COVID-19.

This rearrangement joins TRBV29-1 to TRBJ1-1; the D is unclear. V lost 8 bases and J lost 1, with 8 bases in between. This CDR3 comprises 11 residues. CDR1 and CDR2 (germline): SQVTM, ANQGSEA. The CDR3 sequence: CSTRQNTEAFF. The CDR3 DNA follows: TGCAGCACTCGACAGAACACTGAAGCTTTCTTT.

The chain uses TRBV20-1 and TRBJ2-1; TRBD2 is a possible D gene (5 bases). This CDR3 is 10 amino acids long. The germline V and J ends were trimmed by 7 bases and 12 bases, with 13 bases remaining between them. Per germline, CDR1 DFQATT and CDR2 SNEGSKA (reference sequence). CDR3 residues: CSVGVGGQFF. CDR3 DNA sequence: TGCAGTGTCGGGGTGGGTGGGCAGTTCTTC.

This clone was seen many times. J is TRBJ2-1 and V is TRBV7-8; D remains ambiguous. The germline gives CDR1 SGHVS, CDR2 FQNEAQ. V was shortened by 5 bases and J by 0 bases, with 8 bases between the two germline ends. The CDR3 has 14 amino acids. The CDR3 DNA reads TGTGCCAGCAGCCAGAGTTCCTCCTACAATGAGCAGTTCTTC. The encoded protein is CASSQSSSYNEQFF.

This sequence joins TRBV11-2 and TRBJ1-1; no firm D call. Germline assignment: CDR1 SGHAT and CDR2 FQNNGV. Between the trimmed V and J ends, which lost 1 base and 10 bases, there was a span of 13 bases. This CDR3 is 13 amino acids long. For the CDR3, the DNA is TGTGCCAGCAGCTTAGTAATGATTACGGGAGCTTTCTTT. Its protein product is CASSLVMITGAFF.

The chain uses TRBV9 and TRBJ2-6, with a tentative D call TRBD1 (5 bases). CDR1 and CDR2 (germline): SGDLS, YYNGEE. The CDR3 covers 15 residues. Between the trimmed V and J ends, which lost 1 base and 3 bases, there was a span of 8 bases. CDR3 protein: CASSVRGDGANVLTF. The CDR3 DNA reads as TGTGCCAGCAGCGTAAGGGGTGATGGGGCCAACGTCCTGACTTTC.

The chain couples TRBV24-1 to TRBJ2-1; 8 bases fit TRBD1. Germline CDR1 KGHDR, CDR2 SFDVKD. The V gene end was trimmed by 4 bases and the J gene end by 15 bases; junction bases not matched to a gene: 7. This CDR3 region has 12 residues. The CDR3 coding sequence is TGTGCCACCAGTGAGCGGACAGGGTCGCGGTTCTTC. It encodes CATSERTGSRFF.

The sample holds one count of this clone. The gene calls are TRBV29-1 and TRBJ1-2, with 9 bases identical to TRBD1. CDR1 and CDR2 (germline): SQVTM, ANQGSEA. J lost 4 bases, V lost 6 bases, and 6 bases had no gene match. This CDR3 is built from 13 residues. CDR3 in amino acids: CSVTGTGTYGYTF. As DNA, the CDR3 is TGCAGCGTGACCGGGACAGGGACCTATGGCTACACCTTC.

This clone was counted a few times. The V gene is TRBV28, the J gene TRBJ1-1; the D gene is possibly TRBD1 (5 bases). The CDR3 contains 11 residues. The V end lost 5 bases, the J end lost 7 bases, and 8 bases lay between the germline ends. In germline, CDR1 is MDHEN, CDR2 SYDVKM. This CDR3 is CASSPQGEAFF. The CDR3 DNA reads TGTGCCAGCAGTCCTCAGGGTGAAGCTTTCTTT.

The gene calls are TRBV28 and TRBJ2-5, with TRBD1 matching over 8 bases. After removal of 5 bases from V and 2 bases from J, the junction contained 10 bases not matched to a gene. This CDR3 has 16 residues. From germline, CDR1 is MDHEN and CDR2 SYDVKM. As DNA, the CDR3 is TGTGCCAGCAGTCTTCTGGGGACAGGAGCTCAAGAGACCCAGTACTTC. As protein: CASSLLGTGAQETQYF. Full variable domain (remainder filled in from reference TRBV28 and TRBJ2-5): DVKVTQSSRYLVKRTGEKVFLECVQDMDHENMFWYRQDPGLGLRLIYFSYDVKMKEKGDIPEGYSVSREKKERFSLILESASTNQTSMYLCASSLLGTGAQETQYFGPGTRLLVL.

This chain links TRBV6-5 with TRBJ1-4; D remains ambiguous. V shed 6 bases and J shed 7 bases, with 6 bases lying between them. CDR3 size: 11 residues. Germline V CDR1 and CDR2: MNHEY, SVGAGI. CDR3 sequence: CASSPGEKLFF. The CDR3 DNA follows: TGTGCCAGCAGCCCCGGTGAAAAACTGTTTTTT.

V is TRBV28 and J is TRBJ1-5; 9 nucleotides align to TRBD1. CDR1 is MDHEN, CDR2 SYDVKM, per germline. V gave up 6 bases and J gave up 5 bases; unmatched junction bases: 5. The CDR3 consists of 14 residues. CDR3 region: CASRPGQGDQPQHF. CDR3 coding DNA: TGTGCCAGCAGACCGGGACAGGGAGATCAGCCCCAGCATTTT. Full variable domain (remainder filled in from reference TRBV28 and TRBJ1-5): DVKVTQSSRYLVKRTGEKVFLECVQDMDHENMFWYRQDPGLGLRLIYFSYDVKMKEKGDIPEGYSVSREKKERFSLILESASTNQTSMYLCASRPGQGDQPQHFGDGTRLSIL.

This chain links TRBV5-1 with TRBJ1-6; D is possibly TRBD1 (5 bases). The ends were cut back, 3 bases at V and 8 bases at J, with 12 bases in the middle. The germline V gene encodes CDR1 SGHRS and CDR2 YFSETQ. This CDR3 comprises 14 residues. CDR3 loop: CASSSGGFDSPLHF. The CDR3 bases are TGCGCCAGCAGCTCCGGGGGGTTTGATTCACCCCTCCACTTT. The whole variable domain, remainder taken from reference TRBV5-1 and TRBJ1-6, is KAGVTQTPRYLIKTRGQQVTLSCSPISGHRSVSWYQQTPGQGLQFLFEYFSETQRNKGNFPGRFSGRQFSNSRSEMNVSTLELGDSALYLCASSSGGFDSPLHFGNGTRLTVT.

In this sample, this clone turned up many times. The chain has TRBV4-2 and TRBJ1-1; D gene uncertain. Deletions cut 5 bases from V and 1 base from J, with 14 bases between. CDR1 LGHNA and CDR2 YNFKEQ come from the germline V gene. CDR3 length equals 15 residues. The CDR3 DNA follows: TGTGCCAGCAGCTACGACATGGGGAGGAACACTGAAGCTTTCTTT. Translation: CASSYDMGRNTEAFF.

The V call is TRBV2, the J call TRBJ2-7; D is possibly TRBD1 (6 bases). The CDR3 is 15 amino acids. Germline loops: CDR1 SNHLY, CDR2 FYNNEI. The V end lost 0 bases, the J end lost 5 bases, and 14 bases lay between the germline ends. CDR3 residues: CASSEALPGANEQYF. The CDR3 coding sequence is TGTGCCAGCAGTGAAGCGCTACCAGGGGCCAACGAGCAGTACTTC.

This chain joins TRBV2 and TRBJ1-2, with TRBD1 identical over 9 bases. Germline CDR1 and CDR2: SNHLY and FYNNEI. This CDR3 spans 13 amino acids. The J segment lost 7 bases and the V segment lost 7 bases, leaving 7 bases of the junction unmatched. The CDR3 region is CASTRTGGIGYTF. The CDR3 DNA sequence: TGTGCCAGCACCCGAACAGGGGGCATTGGCTACACCTTC.

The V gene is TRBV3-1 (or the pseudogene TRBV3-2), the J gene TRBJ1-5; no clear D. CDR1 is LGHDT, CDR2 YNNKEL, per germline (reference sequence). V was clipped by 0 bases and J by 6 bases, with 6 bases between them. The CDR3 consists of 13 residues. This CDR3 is CASSQDAFQPQHF. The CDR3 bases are TGTGCCAGCAGCCAAGATGCGTTTCAGCCCCAGCATTTT.

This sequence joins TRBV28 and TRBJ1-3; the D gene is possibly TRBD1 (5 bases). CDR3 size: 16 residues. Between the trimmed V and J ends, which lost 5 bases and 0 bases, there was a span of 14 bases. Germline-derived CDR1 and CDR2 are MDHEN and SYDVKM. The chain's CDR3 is CASSPPGLPSGNTIYF. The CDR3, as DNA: TGTGCCAGCAGTCCACCGGGACTGCCCTCTGGAAACACCATATATTTT.

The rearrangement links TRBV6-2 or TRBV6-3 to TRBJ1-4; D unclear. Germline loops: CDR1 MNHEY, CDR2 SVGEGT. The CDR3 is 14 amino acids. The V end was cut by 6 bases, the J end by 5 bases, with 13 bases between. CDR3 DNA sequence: TGTGCCAGCAGCATGTCAGGCTACAATGAAAAACTGTTTTTT. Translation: CASSMSGYNEKLFF.

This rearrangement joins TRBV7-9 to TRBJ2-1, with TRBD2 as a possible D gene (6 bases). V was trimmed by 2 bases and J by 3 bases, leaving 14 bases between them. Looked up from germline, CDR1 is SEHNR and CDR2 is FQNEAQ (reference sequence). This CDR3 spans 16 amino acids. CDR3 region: CASSLSGGDLYNEQFF. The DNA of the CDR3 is TGTGCCAGCAGCTTATCGGGCGGGGACCTCTACAATGAGCAGTTCTTC.

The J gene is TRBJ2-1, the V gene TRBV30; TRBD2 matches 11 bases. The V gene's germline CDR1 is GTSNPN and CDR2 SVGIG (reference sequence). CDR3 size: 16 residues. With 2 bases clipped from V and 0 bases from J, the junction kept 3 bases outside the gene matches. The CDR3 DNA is TGTGCCTGGAGTATACTAGCGGGGGCCTCCTACAATGAGCAGTTCTTC. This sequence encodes CAWSILAGASYNEQFF. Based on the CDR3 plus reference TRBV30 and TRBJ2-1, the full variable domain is SQTIHQWPATLVQPVGSPLSLECTVEGTSNPNLYWYRQAAGRGLQLLFYSVGIGQISSEVPQNLSASRPQDRQFILSSKKLLLSDSGFYLCAWSILAGASYNEQFFGPGTRLTVL.